Listed here are 6 T cell receptor beta chains from one sample, sequenced in a study of control samples from healthy donors and cancer patients (dated by TCRdb to the early 2020s). Libraries came from the immunoSEQ multiplex PCR assay. TCRdb took this table from immuneACCESS and kept in-frame rearrangements with V and J called. Such tables lack part of the clones; where checked against another copy, unresolved V genes explain under half of the gap, and the rest is unexplained. This sample comprises more than 20,000 clones, approximately 91% of them detected only once. Roughly 12% of the sample belongs to the ten largest clones. Material: PBMCs. The source is a middle-aged man with lung cancer.

The rearrangement uses TRBV21-1 and TRBJ2-1. TRBV21-1 is shown as a pseudogene. The CDR3 is 13 amino acids. CDR3: CASTIKGRVEQFF. For the CDR3, the DNA is TGTGCCAGCACCATCAAAGGTCGTGTTGAGCAGTTCTTC.

V and J are TRBV19 and TRBJ2-1; D might be TRBD1 or TRBD2, each matching 5 bases. The CDR3 sequence is 16 residues long. Germline V gene data show CDR1 as LNHDA and CDR2 as SQIVND (reference sequence). The ends were cut back, 2 bases at V and 6 bases at J, with 17 bases in the middle. CDR3 nucleotides: TGTGCCAGTAGTATAAGAACCGGGACCGAAGTCAATGAGCAGTTCTTC. Protein product: CASSIRTGTEVNEQFF.

The V and J genes are TRBV5-4 and TRBJ2-1, with a possible D match to TRBD1 (7 bases). Trimming shortened V by 3 bases and J by 4 bases, and 17 bases separated the two germline ends. The CDR3 runs 16 residues. CDR1 SGHNT and CDR2 YYREEE come from the germline V gene (reference sequence). The CDR3 region has the DNA TGTGCCAGCAGCTCGAGGAAGGGGGCGGGATACAATGAGCAGTTCTTC. Amino acids: CASSSRKGAGYNEQFF.

The CDR3 sequence: CASSQSRNSPLHF. CDR3 nucleotide sequence: TGTGCCAGCAGCCAATCAAGGAATTCACCCCTCCACTTT. The V and J genes are TRBV16 and TRBJ1-6, with D hard to call. Between the trimmed V and J ends, which lost 0 bases and 7 bases, there was a span of 4 bases. The CDR3 is 13 amino acids. CDR1 KGHSY and CDR2 FQNENV come from the germline V gene.

This sequence joins TRBV7-6 and TRBJ2-6; D gene uncertain. The germline CDR1 and CDR2 sequences are SGHVS and FNYEAQ. Trimming removed 5 bases from V and 2 bases from J, with 10 bases in between. The CDR3 runs to 15 residues. The CDR3 loop reads CASSGRVAGANVLTF. The CDR3, as DNA: TGTGCCAGCAGCGGAAGGGTGGCTGGGGCCAACGTCCTGACTTTC.

The chain has TRBV4-3 and TRBJ2-3, with D perhaps TRBD1 or TRBD2 (5 bases each). V shed 8 bases and J shed 2 bases, with 17 bases lying between them. Per germline, CDR1 LGHNA and CDR2 YSLEER. The CDR3 spans 15 residues. The CDR3 DNA sequence: TGCGCCAGCGCCCCCTGGGCCGGGACCACAGATACGCAGTATTTT. Translated, it gives CASAPWAGTTDTQYF.